This T cell receptor (beta chain) appears in the sequencing data of a study of blood T cell repertoires in COVID-19. Whole-study context: Both acute and convalescent COVID-19 samples were obtained from the United States, Italy and Spain. PBMCs, B-cell-depleted T cells, or T cells provided the cDNA or gDNA that made up the material.

Original analysis: Amplification from reference gene primers served as the basis for estimated nucleated cell counts. Produced via immunoSEQ multiplex PCR; TCRdb's table is partial and in-frame only. For V, J and clone size, that table is used; D and trimming come from the DNA. The table lists roughly 150,000 clones, roughly 89% of them singletons. V lost 5 bases to trimming and J lost 1 base, with 18 bases between them. This CDR3 comprises 16 residues. Germline CDR1 SEHNR, CDR2 FQNEAQ (reference sequence). The sample holds a few counts of this clone. This sequence joins TRBV7-9 and TRBJ2-7; tentative D call: TRBD1 (6 bases). The source is a human donor in a cohort sampled during active COVID-19. The sample comprised peripheral blood. CDR3 amino acids: CASSPDPDRPSYEQYF. The CDR3 DNA reads as TGTGCCAGCAGCCCCGACCCCGACAGGCCATCCTACGAGCAGTACTTC.